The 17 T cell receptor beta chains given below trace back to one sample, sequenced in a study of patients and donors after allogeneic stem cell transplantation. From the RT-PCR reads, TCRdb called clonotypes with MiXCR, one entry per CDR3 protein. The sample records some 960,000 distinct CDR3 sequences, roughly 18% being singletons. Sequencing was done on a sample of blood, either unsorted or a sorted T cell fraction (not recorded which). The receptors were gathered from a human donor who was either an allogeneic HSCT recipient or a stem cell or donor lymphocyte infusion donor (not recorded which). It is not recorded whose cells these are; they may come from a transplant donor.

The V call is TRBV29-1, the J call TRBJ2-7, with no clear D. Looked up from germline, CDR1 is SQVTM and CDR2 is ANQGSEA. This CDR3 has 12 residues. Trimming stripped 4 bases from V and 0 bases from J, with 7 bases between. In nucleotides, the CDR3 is TGCAGCGTTGGGGGAAACTCCTACGAGCAGTACTTC. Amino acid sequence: CSVGGNSYEQYF.

The CDR3 is CSAIGTQTYGYTF. The CDR3 coding sequence is TGCAGCGCCATCGGGACTCAAACCTATGGCTACACCTTC. The chain couples TRBV29-1 to TRBJ1-2; TRBD1 might be the D (5 bases). The CDR3 is 13 residues long. V gave up 7 bases and J gave up 4 bases, with 16 bases separating them. The germline V gene has CDR1 SQVTM and CDR2 ANQGSEA.

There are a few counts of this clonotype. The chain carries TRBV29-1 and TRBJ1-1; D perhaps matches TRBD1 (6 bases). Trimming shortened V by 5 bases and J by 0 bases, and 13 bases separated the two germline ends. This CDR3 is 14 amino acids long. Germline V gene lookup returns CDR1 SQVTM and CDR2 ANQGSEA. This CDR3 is CSVKEGGMNTEAFF. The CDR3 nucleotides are TGCAGCGTTAAGGAGGGGGGGATGAACACTGAAGCTTTCTTT. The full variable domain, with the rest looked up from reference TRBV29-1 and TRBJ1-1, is SAVISQKPSRDICQRGTSLTIQCQVDSQVTMMFWYRQQPGQSLTLIATANQGSEATYESGFVIDKFPISRPNLTFSTLTVSNMSPEDSSIYLCSVKEGGMNTEAFFGQGTRLTVV.

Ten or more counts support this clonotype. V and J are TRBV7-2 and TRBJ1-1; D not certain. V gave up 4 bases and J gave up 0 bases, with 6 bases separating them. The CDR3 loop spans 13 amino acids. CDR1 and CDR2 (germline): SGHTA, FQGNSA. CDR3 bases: TGTGCCAGCAGCTGGTATATGAACACTGAAGCTTTCTTT. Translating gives CASSWYMNTEAFF.

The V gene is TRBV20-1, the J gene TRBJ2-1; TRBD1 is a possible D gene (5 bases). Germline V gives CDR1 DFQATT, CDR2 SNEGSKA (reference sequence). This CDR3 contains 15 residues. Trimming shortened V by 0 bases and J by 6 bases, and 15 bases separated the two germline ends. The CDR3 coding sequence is TGCAGTGCTAGAGAGGGGCCGGTCCGGGCCAATGAGCAGTTCTTC. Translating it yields CSAREGPVRANEQFF.

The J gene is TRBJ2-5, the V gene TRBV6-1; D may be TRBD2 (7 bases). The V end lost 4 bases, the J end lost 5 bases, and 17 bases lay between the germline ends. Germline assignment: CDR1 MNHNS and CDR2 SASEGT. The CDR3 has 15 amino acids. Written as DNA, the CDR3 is TGTGCCAGCAGTGTTAACACAGGGAGGGGGGAGACCCAGTACTTC. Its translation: CASSVNTGRGETQYF.

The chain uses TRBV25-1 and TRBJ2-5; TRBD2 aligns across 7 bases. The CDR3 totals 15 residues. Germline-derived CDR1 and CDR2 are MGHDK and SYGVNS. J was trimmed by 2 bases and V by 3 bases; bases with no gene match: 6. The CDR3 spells CASSDLSSGQETQYF. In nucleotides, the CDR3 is TGTGCCAGCAGTGATTTGTCTAGCGGACAAGAGACCCAGTACTTC.

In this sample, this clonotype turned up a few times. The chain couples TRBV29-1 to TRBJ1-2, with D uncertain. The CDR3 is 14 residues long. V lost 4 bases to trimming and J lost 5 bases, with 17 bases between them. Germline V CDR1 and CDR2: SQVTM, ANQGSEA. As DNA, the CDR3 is TGCAGCGTTGGAGGGCCCCTCCTCGCGTATGGCTACACCTTC. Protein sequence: CSVGGPLLAYGYTF. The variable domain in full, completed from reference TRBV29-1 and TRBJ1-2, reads SAVISQKPSRDICQRGTSLTIQCQVDSQVTMMFWYRQQPGQSLTLIATANQGSEATYESGFVIDKFPISRPNLTFSTLTVSNMSPEDSSIYLCSVGGPLLAYGYTFGSGTRLTVV.

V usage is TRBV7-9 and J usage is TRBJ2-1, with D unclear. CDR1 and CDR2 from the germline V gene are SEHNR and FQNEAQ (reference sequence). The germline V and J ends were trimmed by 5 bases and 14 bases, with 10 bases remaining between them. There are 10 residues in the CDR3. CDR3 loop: CASSPRDKFF. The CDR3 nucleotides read TGTGCCAGCAGCCCCCGAGACAAGTTCTTC.

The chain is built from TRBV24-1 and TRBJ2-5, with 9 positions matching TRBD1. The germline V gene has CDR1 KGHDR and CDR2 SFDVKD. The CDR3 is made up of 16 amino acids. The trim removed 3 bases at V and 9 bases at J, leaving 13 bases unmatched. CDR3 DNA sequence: TGTGCCACCAGTGATAGGGCGTGGACAGGGGAAAGGGCCCAGTACTTC. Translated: CATSDRAWTGERAQYF.

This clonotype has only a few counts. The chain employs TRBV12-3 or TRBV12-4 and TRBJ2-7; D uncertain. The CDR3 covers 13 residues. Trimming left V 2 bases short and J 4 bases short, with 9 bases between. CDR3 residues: CASSLIMGYEQYF. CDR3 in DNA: TGTGCCAGCAGTTTAATCATGGGGTACGAGCAGTACTTC.

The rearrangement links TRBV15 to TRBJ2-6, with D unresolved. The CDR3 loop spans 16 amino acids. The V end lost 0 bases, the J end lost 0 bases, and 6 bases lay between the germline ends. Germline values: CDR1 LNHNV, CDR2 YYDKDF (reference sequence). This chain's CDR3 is CATSRDLSSGANVLTF. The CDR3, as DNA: TGTGCCACCAGCAGAGACTTGAGCTCTGGGGCCAACGTCCTGACTTTC.

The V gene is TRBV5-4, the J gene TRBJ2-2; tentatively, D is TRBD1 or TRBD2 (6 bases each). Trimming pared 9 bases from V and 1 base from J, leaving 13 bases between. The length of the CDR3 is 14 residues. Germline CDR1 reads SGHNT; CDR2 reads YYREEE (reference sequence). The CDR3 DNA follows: TGTGCCACGGAGGGGGTGGGGAACACCGGGGAGCTGTTTTTT. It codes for CATEGVGNTGELFF.

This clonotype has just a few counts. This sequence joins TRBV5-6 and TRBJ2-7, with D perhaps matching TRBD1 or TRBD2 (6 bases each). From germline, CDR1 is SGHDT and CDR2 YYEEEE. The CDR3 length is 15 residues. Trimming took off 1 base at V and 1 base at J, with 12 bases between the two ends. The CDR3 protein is CASSLYGGASYEQYF. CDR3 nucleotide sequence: TGTGCCAGCAGCTTGTACGGGGGCGCTTCCTACGAGCAGTACTTC.

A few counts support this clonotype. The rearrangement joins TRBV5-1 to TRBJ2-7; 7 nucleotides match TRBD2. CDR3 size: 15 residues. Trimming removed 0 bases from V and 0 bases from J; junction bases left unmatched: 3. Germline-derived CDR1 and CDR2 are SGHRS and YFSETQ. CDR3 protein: CASSLDERDSYEQYF. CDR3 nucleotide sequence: TGCGCCAGCAGCTTGGACGAGCGGGACTCCTACGAGCAGTACTTC.

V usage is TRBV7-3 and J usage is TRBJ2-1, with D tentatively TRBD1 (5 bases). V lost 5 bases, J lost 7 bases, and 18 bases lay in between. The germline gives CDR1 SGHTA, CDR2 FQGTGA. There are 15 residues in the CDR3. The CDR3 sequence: CASSPTGSGWNEQFF. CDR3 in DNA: TGTGCCAGCAGCCCAACAGGCTCGGGTTGGAATGAGCAGTTCTTC.

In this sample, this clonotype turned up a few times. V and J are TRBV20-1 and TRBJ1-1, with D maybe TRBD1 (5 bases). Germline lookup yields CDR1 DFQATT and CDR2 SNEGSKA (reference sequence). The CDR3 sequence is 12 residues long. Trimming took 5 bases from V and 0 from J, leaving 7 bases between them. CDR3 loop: CSARQMNTEAFF. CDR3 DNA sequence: TGCAGTGCTCGACAGATGAACACTGAAGCTTTCTTT.